This TCR beta chain was captured by sequencing in a study of graft-versus-host responses after intestinal transplantation. As for the study in general: Anti-thymocyte globulin induction preceded about 3 years of tacrolimus and steroid maintenance in all recipients. Study-wide points: Within the allografts of patients who had graft-donor T cell macrochimerism, graft-versus-host to host-versus-graft clonal ratios were high. Recipient marrow held GvH clones, some first seen in ileum or blood. Maximum circulating GvH clone levels tracked with early post-transplant HvG decreases.

As concerns this clone: Its specificity is not known.

Germline V lookup: CDR1 MDHEN, CDR2 SYDVKM. Trimming cost V 1 base and J 8 bases, with 8 bases left between them. The CDR3 is 12 amino acids. Clones were sequenced by immunoSEQ multiplex PCR, and TCRdb holds only the in-frame ones, with some missing. The sample lists about 120,000 clones, just over 90% occurring once. The starting material was unstimulated CD4+ T cells sorted from spleen or lymph node cells, obtained before transplant. The TCR sequence derives from a human donor who was the organ donor for an intestinal transplant. This chain uses TRBV28 with TRBJ1-1; D uncertain. CDR3 nucleotide sequence: TGTGCCAGCAGTTTATCGGGCAGGGAAGCTTTCTTT. It is translated as CASSLSGREAFF.